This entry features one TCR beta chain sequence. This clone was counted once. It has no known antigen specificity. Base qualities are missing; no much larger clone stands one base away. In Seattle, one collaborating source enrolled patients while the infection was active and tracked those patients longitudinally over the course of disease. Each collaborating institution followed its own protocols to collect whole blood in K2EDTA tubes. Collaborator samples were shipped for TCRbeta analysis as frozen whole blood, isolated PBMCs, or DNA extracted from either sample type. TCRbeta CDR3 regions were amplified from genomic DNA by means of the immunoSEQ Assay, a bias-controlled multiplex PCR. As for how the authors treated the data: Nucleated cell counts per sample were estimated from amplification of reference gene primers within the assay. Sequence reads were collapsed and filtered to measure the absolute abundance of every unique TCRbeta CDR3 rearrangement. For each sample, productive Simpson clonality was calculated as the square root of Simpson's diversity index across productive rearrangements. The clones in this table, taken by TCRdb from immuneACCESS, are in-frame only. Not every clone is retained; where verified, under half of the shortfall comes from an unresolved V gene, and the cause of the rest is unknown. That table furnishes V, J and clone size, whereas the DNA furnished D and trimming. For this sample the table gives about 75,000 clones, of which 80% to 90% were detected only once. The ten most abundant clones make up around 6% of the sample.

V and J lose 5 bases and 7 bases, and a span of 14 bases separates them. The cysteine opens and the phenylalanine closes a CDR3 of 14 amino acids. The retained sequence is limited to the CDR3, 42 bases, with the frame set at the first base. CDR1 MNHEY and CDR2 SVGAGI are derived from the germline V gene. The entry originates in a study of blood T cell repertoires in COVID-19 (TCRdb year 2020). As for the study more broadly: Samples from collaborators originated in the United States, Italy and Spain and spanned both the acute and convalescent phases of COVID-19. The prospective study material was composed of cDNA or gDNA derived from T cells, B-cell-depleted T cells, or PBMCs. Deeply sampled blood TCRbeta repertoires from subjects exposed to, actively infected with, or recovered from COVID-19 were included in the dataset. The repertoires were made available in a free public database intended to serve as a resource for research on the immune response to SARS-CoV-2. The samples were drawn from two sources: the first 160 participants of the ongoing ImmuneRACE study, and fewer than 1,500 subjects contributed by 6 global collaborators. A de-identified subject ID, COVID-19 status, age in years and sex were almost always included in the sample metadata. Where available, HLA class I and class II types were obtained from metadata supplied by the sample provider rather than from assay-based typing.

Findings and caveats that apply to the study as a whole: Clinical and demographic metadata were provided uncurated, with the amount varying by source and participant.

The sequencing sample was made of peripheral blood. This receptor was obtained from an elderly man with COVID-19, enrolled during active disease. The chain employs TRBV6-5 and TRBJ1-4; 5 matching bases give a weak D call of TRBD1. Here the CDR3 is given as CASSNQGGAEKLFF. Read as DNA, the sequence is TGTGCCAGCAGTAACCAGGGTGGAGCTGAAAAACTGTTTTTT.